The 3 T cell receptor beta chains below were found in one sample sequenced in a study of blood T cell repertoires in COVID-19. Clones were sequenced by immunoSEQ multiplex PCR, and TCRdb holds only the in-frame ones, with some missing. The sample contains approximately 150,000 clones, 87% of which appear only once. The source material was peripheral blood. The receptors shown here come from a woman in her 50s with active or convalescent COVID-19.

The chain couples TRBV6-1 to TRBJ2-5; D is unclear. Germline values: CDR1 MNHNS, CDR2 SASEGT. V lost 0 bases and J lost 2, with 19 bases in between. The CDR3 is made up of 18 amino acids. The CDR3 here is CASSEAALGGYEQETQYF. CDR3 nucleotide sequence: TGTGCCAGCAGTGAAGCCGCCCTCGGCGGATACGAGCAAGAGACCCAGTACTTC.

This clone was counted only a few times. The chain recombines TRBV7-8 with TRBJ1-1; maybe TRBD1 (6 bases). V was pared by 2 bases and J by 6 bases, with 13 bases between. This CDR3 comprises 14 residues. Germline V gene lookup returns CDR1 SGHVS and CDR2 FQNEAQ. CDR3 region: CASSLQGGGSEAFF. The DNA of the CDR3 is TGTGCCAGCAGCTTACAGGGAGGGGGGTCTGAAGCTTTCTTT.

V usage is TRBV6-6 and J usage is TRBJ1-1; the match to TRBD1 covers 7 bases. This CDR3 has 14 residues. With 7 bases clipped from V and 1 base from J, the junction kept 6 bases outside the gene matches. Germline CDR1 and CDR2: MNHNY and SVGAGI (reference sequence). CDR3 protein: CASKPYRGNTEAFF. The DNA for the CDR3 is TGTGCCAGCAAACCCTACAGGGGGAACACTGAAGCTTTCTTT.